The text below deals with one T cell receptor beta chain. These data belong to a study of beta chain features in type 1 diabetes. The study reverse transcribed the entire isolated RNA, so it sequenced expressed TCRB transcripts. Measured with immunoSEQ multiplex PCR; TCRdb has only the in-frame clones, and not every one. This table has about 340,000 clones, 8% appearing once. Germline assignment: CDR1 SQVTM and CDR2 ANQGSEA. This CDR3 spans 14 amino acids. V lost 6 bases to trimming and J lost 4 bases, with 19 bases between them. Using CD45RO/CCR7/CD25/CD127/CD95/CD27, CD4+ naive, central memory, regulatory and stem cell-like memory cells were sorted.

Sequencing input: central memory CD4+ T cells from blood. The clonotype comes from a woman younger than 30 in good health. This rearrangement joins TRBV29-1 to TRBJ2-7; the D gene is possibly TRBD2 (5 bases). The CDR3 DNA sequence: TGCAGCGTGAAAACACAGCCGGCGGGTTACGAGCAGTACTTC. This encodes CSVKTQPAGYEQYF.